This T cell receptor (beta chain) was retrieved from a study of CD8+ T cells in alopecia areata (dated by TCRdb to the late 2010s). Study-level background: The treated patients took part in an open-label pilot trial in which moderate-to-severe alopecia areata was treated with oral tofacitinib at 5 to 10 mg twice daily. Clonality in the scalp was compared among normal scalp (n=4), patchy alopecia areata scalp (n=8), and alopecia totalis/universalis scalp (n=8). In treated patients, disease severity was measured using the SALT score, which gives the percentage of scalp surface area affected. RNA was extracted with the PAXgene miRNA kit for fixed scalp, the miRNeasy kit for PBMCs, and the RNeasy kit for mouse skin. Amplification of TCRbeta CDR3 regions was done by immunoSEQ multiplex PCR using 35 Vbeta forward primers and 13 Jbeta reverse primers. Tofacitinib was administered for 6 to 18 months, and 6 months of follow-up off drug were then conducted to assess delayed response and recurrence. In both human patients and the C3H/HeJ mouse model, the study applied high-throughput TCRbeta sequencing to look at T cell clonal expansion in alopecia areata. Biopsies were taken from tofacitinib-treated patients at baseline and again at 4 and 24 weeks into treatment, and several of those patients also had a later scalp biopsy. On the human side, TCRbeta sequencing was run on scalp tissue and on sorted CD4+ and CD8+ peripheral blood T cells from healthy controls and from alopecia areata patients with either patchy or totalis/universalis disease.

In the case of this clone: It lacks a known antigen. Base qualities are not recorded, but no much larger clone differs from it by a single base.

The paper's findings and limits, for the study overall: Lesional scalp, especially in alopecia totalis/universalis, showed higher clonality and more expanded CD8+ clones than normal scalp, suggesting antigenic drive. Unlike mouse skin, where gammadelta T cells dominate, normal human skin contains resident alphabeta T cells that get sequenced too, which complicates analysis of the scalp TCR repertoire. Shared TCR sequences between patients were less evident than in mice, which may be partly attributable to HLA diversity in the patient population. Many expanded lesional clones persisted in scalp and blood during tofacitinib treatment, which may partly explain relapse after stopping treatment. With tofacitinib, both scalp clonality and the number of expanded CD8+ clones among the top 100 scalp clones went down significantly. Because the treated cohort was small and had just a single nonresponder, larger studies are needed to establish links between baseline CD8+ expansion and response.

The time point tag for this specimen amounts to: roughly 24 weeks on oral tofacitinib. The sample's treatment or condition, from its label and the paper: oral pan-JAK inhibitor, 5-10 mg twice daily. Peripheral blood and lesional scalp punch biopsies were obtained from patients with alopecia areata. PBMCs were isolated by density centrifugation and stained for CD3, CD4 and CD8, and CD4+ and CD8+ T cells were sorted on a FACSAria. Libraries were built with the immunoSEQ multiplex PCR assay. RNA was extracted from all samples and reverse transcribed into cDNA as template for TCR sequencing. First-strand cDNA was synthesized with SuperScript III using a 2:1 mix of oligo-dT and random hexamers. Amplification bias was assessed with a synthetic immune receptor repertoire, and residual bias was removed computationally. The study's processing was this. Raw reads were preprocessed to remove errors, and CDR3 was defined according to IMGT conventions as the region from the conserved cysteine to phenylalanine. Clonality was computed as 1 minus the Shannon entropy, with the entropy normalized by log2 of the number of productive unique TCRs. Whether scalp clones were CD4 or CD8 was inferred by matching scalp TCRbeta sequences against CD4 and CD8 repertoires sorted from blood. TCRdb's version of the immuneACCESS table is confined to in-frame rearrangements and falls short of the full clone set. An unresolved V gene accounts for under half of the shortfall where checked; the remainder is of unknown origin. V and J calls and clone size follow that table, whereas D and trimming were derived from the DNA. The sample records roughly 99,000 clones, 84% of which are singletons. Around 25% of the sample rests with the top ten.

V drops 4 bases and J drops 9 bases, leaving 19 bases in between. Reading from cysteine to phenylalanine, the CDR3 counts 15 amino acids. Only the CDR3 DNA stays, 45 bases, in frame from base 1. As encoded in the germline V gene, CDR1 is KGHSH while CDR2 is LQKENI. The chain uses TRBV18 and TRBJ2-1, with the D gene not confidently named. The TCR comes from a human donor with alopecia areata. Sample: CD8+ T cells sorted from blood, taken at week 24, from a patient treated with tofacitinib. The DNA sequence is TGTGCCAGCTCACTCCTAGTGTTTTCGCCATCTGAGCAGTTCTTC. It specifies CASSLLVFSPSEQFF.